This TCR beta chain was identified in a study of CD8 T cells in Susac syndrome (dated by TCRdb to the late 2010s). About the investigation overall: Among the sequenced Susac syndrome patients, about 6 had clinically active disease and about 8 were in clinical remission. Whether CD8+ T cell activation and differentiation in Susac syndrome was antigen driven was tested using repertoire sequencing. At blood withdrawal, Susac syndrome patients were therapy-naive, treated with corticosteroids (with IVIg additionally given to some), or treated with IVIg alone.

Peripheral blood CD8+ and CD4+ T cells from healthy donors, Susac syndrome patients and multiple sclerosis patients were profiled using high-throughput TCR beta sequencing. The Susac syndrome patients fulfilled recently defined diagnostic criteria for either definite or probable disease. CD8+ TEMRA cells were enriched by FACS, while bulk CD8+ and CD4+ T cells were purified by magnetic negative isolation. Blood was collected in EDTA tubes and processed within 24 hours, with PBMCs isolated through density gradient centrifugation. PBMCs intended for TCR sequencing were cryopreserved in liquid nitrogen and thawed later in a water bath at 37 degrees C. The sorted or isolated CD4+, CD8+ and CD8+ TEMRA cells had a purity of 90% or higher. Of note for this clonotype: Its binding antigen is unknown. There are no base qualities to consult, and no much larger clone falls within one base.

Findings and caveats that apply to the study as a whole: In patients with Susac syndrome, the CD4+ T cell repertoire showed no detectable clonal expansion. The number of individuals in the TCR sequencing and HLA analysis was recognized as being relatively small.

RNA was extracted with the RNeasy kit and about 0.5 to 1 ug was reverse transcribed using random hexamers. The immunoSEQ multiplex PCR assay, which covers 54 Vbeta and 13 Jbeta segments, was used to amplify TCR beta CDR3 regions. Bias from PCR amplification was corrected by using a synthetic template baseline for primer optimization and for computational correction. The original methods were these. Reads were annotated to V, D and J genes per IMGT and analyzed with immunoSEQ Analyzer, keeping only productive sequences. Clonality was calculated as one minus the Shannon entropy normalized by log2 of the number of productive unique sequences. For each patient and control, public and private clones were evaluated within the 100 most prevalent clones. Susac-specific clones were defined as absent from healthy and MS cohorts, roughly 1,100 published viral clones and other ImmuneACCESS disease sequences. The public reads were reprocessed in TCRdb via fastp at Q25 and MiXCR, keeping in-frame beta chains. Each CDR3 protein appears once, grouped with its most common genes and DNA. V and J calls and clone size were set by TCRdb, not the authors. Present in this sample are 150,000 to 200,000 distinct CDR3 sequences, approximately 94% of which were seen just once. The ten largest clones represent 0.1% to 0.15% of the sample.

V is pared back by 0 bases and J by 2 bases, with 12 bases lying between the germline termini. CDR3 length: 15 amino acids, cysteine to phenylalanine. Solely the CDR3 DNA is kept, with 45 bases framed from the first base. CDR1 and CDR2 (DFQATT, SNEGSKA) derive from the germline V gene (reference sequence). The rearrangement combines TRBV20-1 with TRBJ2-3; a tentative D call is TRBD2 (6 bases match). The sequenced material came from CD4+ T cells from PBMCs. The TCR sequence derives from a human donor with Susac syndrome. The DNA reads TGCAGTGCTAGAGACGGGGCGCGGGACACAGATACGCAGTATTTT. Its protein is CSARDGARDTDTQYF.